This T cell receptor beta chain was recorded in a study of T-cell reconstitution after alpha-beta-depleted transplantation in children. This clonotype has at least ten counts. Antigen unknown. The CDR3 runs 14 residues. The V and J ends lost 1 base and 2 bases respectively, with 8 bases between them. Germline loops: CDR1 SEHNR, CDR2 FQNEAQ (reference sequence). Study-wide points: Some patients' high day-60 TCRbeta diversity was attributed to recipient cells surviving conditioning. Several hundred graft clones that had expanded were reportedly the source of alpha-beta T cells about two months after transplant. Most T-cell counts and diversity one year after the transplant came from T cells that were newly produced.

Unique molecular identifiers featured in how the TCRbeta library was prepared. TCRdb used MiXCR to reprocess the PCR reads, holding one entry per CDR3 protein. The repertoire holds about 580,000 distinct CDR3 sequences, 20% to 25% seen once, with over 12% in the top ten. The receptor comes from a boy younger than two who had a stem cell transplant for acute myeloid leukemia, so the T cells may come from the graft donor. The source was PBMCs, mostly from graft donor cells, collected 360 days after TCRalphabeta/CD19-depleted stem cell transplant. The chain uses TRBV7-9 and TRBJ1-2; no definite D call. The CDR3 DNA reads as TGTGCCAGCAGCTTAGTTGGCAGAAACTATGGCTACACCTTC. Translating gives CASSLVGRNYGYTF.